The following is a T cell receptor (beta chain) sequence with its context. The V segment lost 4 bases and the J segment 5 bases; nucleotides outside the gene matches: 8. The CDR3 loop spans 16 amino acids. Germline V gives CDR1 LNHNV, CDR2 YYDKDF (reference sequence). As handled by the study authors: Amplification with reference gene primers provided the estimates of nucleated cell counts. Produced via immunoSEQ multiplex PCR; TCRdb's table is partial and in-frame only. The V and J calls and the clone size are those of that table, but D and trimming were determined from the DNA. In the table there are under 300,000 clones, 80% to 90% of which are singletons. This entry belongs to a study of blood T cell repertoires in COVID-19.

The specimen was peripheral blood. The genes are TRBV15 and TRBJ2-3; 11 bases fit TRBD2. This TCR derives from a woman aged 50 to 60 who had recovered from COVID-19. CDR3 bases: TGTGCCACCAGCACCCGACTAGCGGGAAGTTTAGATACGCAGTATTTT. It is translated as CATSTRLAGSLDTQYF.